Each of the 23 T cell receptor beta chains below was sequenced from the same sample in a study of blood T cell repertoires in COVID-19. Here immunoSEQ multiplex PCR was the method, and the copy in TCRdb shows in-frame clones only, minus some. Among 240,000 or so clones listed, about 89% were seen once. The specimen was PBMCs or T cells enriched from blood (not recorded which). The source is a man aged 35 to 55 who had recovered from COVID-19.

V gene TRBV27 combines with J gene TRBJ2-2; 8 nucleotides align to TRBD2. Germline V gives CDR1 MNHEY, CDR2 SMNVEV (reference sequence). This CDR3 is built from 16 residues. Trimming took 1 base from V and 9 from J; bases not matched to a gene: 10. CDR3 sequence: CASSLFTGGYPRELFF. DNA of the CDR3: TGTGCCAGCAGTTTATTTACGGGGGGGTATCCGAGGGAGCTGTTTTTT.

The CDR3 sequence: CASSIRGISTDTQYF. CDR3 in DNA: TGTGCCAGCAGCATCAGGGGTATAAGCACAGATACGCAGTATTTT. This chain joins TRBV7-9 and TRBJ2-3; the D gene is possibly TRBD1 (6 bases). The CDR3 extends over 15 amino acids. Germline values: CDR1 SEHNR, CDR2 FQNEAQ (reference sequence). The V and J ends lost 5 bases and 0 bases respectively, with 12 bases between them.

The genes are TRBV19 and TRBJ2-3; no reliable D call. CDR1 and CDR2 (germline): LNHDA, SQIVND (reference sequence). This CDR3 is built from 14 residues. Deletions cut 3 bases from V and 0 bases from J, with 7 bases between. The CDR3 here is CASSILPSTDTQYF. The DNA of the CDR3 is TGTGCCAGTAGTATTCTTCCTAGCACAGATACGCAGTATTTT.

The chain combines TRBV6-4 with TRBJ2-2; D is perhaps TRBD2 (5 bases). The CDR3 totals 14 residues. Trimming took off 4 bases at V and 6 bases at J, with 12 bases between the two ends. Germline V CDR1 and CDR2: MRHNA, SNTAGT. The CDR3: CASSAAVGAGELFF. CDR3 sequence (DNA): TGTGCCAGCAGTGCGGCAGTGGGAGCCGGGGAGCTGTTTTTT.

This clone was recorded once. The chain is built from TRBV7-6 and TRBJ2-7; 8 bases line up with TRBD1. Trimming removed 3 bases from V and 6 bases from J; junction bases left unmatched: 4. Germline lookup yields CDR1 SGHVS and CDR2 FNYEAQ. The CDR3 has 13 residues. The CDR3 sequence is CASSFPTGVEQYF. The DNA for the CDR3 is TGTGCCAGCAGCTTCCCGACAGGGGTCGAGCAGTACTTC.

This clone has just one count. The CDR3 loop reads CAISGATYTDTQYF. The CDR3 DNA reads as TGTGCCATCAGTGGGGCTACGTACACAGATACGCAGTATTTT. The gene calls are TRBV10-3 and TRBJ2-3; D is undetermined. Trimming removed 4 bases at V and 2 bases at J, with 10 bases between. The length of the CDR3 is 14 residues. In germline, CDR1 is ENHRY, CDR2 SYGVKD.

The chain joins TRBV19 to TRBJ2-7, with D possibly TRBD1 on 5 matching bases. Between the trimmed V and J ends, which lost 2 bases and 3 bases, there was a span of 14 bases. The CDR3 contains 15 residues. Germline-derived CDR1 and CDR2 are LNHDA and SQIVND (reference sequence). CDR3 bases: TGTGCCAGTAGTATACGGCAGGGTGCAATCTACGAGCAGTACTTC. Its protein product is CASSIRQGAIYEQYF.

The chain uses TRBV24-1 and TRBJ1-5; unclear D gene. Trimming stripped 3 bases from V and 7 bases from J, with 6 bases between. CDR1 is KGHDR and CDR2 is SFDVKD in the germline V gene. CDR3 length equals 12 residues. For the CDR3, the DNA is TGTGCCACCAGTGATCGAAGCCAGCCCCAGCATTTT. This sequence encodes CATSDRSQPQHF.

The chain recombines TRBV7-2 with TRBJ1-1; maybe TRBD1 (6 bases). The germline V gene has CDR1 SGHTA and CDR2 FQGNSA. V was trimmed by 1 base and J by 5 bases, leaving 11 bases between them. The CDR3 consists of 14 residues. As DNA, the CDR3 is TGTGCCAGCAGCTTAGTGGCCAGGGGAACTGAAGCTTTCTTT. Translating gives CASSLVARGTEAFF.

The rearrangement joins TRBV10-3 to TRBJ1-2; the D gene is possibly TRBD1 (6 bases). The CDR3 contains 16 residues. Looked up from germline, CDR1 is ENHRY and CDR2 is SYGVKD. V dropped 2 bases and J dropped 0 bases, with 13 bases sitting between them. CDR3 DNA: TGTGCCATCAGTGAGCCCCGGACAGTAGCTAACTATGGCTACACCTTC. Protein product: CAISEPRTVANYGYTF.

The chain's CDR3 is CASRAGGVGEQFF. CDR3 in DNA: TGTGCCAGCCGGGCTGGGGGGGTTGGTGAGCAGTTCTTC. V is TRBV19 and J is TRBJ2-1; 7 bases are shared with TRBD2. V dropped 9 bases and J dropped 9; count of bases not matched to a gene: 11. CDR3 length equals 13 residues. Germline values: CDR1 LNHDA, CDR2 SQIVND (reference sequence).

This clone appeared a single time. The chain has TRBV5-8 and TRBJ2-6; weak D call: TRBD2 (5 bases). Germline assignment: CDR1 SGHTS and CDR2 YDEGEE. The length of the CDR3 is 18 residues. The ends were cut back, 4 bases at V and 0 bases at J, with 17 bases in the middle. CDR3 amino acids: CASSQPGLTYSGANVLTF. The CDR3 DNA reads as TGTGCCAGCAGCCAGCCGGGGTTAACCTACTCTGGGGCCAACGTCCTGACTTTC.

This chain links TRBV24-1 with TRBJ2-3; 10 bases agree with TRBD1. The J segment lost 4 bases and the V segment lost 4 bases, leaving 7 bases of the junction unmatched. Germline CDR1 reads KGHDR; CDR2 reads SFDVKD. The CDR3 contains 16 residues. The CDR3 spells CATSETGTGAADTQYF. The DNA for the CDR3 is TGTGCCACCAGTGAAACCGGGACAGGGGCAGCAGATACGCAGTATTTT.

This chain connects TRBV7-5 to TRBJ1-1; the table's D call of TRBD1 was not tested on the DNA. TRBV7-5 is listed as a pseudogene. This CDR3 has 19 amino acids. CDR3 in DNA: TGTGCCAGAAGCTTAGGCCGGCCGGGACAGGGGGAAACGGCCACTGAAGCTTTCTTT. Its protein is CARSLGRPGQGETATEAFF.

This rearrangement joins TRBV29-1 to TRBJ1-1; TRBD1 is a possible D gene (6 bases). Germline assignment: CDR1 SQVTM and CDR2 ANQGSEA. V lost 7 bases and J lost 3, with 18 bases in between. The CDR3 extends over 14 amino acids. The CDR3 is CSGATGQGHTEAFF. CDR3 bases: TGCAGCGGGGCCACAGGGCAAGGGCACACTGAAGCTTTCTTT.

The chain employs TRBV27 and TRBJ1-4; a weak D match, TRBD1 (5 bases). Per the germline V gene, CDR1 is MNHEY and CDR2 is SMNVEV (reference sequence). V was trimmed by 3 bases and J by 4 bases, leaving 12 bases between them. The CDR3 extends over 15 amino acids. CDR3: CASSFTGARNEKLFF. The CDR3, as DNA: TGTGCCAGCAGTTTTACAGGCGCACGTAATGAAAAACTGTTTTTT. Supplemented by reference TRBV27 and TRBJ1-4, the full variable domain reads EAQVTQNPRYLITVTGKKLTVTCSQNMNHEYMSWYRQDPGLGLRQIYYSMNVEVTDKGDVPEGYKVSRKEKRNFPLILESPSPNQTSLYFCASSFTGARNEKLFFGSGTQLSVL.

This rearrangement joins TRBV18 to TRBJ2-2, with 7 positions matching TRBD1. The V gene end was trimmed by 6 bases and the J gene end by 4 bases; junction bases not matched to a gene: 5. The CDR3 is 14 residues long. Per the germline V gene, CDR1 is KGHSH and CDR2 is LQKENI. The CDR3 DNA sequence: TGTGCCAGCTCTCCCAGACAGGGCACCGGGGAGCTGTTTTTT. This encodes CASSPRQGTGELFF.

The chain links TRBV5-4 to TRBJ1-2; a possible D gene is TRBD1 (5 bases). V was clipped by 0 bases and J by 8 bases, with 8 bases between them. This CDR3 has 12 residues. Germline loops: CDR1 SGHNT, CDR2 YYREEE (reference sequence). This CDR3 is CASSLEGFGYTF. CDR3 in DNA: TGTGCCAGCAGCTTGGAGGGGTTCGGCTACACCTTC. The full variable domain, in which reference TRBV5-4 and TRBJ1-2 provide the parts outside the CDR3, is ETGVTQSPTHLIKTRGQQVTLRCSSQSGHNTVSWYQQALGQGPQFIFQYYREEENGRGNFPPRFSGLQFPNYSSELNVNALELDDSALYLCASSLEGFGYTFGSGTRLTVV.

The CDR3 DNA sequence: TGTGCCAGCAGCCTAACGGGACAGATTTATGGCTACACCTTC. Its protein product is CASSLTGQIYGYTF. This rearrangement joins TRBV6-2 or TRBV6-3 to TRBJ1-2, with 7 positions matching TRBD1. The CDR3 contains 14 residues. V trimming: 6 bases; J trimming: 5 bases; junction bases outside the gene matches: 9. Per the germline V gene, CDR1 is MNHEY and CDR2 is SVGEGT.

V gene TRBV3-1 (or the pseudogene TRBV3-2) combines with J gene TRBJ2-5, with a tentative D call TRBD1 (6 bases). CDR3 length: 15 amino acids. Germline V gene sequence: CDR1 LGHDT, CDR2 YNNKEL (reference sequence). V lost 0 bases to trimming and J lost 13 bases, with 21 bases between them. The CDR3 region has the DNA TGTGCCAGCAGCCAAGATTCCCGTTTGGGACAAATCTCGTACTTC. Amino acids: CASSQDSRLGQISYF.

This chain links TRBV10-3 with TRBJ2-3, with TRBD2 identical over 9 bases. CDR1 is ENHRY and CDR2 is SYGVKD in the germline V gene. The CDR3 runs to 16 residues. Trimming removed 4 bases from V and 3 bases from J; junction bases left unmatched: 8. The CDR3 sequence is CAISGLSGRRTDTQYF. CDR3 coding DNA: TGTGCCATCAGTGGACTTAGCGGGAGAAGAACAGATACGCAGTATTTT.

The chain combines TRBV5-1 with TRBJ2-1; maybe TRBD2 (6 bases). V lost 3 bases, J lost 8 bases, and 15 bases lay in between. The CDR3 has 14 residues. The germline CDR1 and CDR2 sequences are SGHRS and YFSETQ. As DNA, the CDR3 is TGCGCCAGCAGCTCGGTGGCGGGGAGCGATGAGCAGTTCTTC. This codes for CASSSVAGSDEQFF.

CDR3 amino acids: CASSQQGFGKNEQFF. The CDR3 nucleotides read TGTGCCAGCAGCCAACAGGGATTCGGGAAAAATGAGCAGTTCTTC. V usage is TRBV28 and J usage is TRBJ2-1; D possibly corresponds to TRBD1 (6 bases). CDR3 length: 15 amino acids. V was shortened by 6 bases and J by 7 bases, with 19 bases between the two germline ends. Germline CDR1 reads MDHEN; CDR2 reads SYDVKM.